The clone carrying this T cell receptor (beta chain) showed up just a few times. Its specificity is unknown. Researchers ran the PCR with 60 Vbeta and 13 Jbeta primers. Produced via immunoSEQ multiplex PCR; TCRdb's table is partial and in-frame only. Here the sample spans some 80,000 clones, 78% being singletons. This entry is derived from a study of cytomegalovirus exposure and HLA in healthy donors. Study-wide results and limits: In all likelihood, a cluster of highly shared sequence variants was a sequencing artifact. Highest at DRB1 and lowest at HLA-C, TCR association rates differed among HLA loci in a later analysis.

Germline V gene data show CDR1 as MGHRA and CDR2 as YSYEKL. This CDR3 has 16 residues. V lost 4 bases, J lost 2 bases, and 16 bases lay in between. The origin of this receptor is a young man in good health and CMV-seropositive. The sequencing sample was made of PBMCs. V and J are TRBV4-1 and TRBJ2-3; unclear D gene. The CDR3 bases are TGCGCCAGCAGCCGCGCCCAGGTAAAGATCACAGATACGCAGTATTTT. Translation: CASSRAQVKITDTQYF.